This T cell receptor beta chain emerged from a study of CD8 T cells in Susac syndrome. Study findings and constraints: The authors acknowledged that their TCR sequencing and HLA analysis involved a relatively small number of individuals.

Treatment-naive patients with stable or active relapsing-remitting disease were the multiple sclerosis controls. RNA amounts of about 0.45 to 1 ug underwent reverse transcription with random hexamers. A single record per CDR3 protein comes from TCRdb applying MiXCR to the immunoSEQ multiplex PCR reads. The sample holds around 180,000 distinct CDR3 sequences, roughly 92% seen once. This clonotype was picked up a small number of times. Its antigen remains unknown. This receptor was taken from a human donor with multiple sclerosis. The sample consisted of CD4+ T cells from PBMCs.

DNA for the CDR3: TGTGCCAGCAGCTTGTCTAGCACAGATACGCAGTATTTT. Translated, it gives CASSLSSTDTQYF. This chain joins TRBV5-4 and TRBJ2-3; no definite D call. Germline CDR1 is SGHNT and CDR2 is YYREEE (reference sequence). Trimming took off 1 base at V and 0 bases at J, with 3 bases between the two ends. The CDR3 runs to 13 residues.